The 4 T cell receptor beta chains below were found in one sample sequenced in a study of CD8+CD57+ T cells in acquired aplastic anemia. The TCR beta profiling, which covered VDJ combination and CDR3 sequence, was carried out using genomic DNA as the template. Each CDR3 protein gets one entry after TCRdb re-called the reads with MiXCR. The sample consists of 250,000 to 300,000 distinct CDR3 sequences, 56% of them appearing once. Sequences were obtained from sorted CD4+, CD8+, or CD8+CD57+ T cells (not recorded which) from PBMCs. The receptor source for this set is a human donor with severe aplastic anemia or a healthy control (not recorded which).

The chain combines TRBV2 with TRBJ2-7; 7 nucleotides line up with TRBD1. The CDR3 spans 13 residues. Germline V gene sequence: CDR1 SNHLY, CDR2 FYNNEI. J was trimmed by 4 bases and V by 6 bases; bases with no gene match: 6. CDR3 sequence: CASRKGAEYEQYF. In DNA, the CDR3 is TGTGCCAGCAGGAAGGGGGCCGAATACGAGCAGTACTTC.

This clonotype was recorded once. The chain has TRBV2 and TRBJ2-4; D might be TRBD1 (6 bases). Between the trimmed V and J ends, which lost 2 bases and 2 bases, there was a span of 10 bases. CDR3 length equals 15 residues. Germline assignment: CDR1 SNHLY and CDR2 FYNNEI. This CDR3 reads CASSEWGRSKNIQYF. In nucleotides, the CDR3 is TGTGCCAGCAGTGAATGGGGGCGGTCCAAAAACATTCAGTACTTC.

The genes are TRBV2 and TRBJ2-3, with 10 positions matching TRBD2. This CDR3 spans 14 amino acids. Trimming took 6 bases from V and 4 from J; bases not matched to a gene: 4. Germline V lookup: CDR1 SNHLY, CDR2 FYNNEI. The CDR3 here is CASRLAGASDTQYF. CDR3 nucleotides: TGTGCCAGCAGGCTAGCGGGGGCTTCAGATACGCAGTATTTT.

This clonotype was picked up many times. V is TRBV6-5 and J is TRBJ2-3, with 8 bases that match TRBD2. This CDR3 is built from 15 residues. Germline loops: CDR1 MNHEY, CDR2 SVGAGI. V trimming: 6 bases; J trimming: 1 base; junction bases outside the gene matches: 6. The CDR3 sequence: CASRLSGTGTDTQYF. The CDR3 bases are TGTGCCAGCAGGCTTAGCGGGACCGGCACAGATACGCAGTATTTT.